This T cell receptor beta chain was sequenced for a study of beta chain features in type 1 diabetes. On the study more broadly: Cell yields, age and gender were similar between patients and healthy donors.

CDR1 is SSHAT and CDR2 is FNYEAQ in the germline V gene (reference sequence). There are 20 residues in the CDR3. A note on this clone: Relative to the germline gene, one junction end is altered; a read error may explain this.

Reverse transcription of all isolated RNA meant that expressed TCRB transcripts were sequenced. TCRdb's table, derived via immunoSEQ multiplex PCR, lists solely in-frame clones and lacks some. The sample lists some 330,000 clones, approximately 9.9% occurring once. Sequencing input: naive CD4+ T cells from blood. The clonotype originates from a woman in her 30s in good health. The V gene is TRBV7-7, the J gene TRBJ2-7, with TRBD2 identical over 16 bases. As DNA, the CDR3 is TGTGCTAGCAGCTTAAAAGGGCCGGGACTAGCGGGAGGGCCTCTCTACGAGCAGTACTTC. Encoded protein: CASSLKGPGLAGGPLYEQYF. Complete variable domain (other parts from reference TRBV7-7 and TRBJ2-7): GAGVSQSPRYKVTKRGQDVTLRCDPISSHATLYWYQQALGQGPEFLTYFNYEAQPDKSGLPSDRFSAERPEGSISTLTIQRTEQRDSAMYRCASSLKGPGLAGGPLYEQYFGPGTRLTVT.